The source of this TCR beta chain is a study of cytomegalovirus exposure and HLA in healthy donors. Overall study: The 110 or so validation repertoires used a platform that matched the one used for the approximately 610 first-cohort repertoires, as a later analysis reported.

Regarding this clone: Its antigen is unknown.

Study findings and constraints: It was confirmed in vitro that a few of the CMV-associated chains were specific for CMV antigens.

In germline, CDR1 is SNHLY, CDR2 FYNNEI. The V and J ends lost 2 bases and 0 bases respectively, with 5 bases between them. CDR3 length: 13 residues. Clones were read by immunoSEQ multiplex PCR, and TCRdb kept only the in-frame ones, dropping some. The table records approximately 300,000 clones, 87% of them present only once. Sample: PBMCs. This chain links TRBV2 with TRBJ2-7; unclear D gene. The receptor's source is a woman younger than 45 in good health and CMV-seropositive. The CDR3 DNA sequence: TGTGCCAGCAGTGAACCGTTCTCCTACGAGCAGTACTTC. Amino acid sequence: CASSEPFSYEQYF.